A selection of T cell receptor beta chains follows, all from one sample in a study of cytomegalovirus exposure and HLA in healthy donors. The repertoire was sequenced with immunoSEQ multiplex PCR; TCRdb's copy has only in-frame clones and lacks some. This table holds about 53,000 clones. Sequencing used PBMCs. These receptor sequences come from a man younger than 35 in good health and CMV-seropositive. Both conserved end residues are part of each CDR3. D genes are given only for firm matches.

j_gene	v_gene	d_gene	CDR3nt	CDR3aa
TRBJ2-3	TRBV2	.	TGTGCCAGCAGCGCCGCGAGTATCGCAGATACGCAGTATTTT	CASSAASIADTQYF
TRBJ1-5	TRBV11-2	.	TGTGCCAGCAGCTTAGGGGGGGGCGATCAGCCCCAGCATTTT	CASSLGGGDQPQHF
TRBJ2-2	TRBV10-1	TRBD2	TGCGCCAGCAGTGATTCAGGACTAGCGGGAGCCGGGGAGCTGTTTTTT	CASSDSGLAGAGELFF
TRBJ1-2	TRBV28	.	TGTGCCAGCAGTGCCCCTCAGGCTTTGAGTTATGGCTACACCTTC	CASSAPQALSYGYTF
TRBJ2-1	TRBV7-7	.	TGTGCTAGCAGCTTAGCCGGGGACAATGAGCAGTTCTTC	CASSLAGDNEQFF
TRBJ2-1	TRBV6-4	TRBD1	TGTGCCAGCAGCCAAGACAGGGGGTCCTACAATGAGCAGTTCTTC	CASSQDRGSYNEQFF
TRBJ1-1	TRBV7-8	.	TGTGCCAGCAGCCTAGGGACGCCCGGGGTGGAAGCTTTCTTT	CASSLGTPGVEAFF
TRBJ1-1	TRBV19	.	TGTGCCAGTAGTCCAGGACAGCCCCCCTCCCTTGCTTTCTTT	CASSPGQPPSLAFF
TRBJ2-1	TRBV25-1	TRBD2	TGTGCCAGCAGTGGTAGCGGGAGAGTCAATGAGCAGTTCTTC	CASSGSGRVNEQFF
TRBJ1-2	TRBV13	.	TGTGCCAGCAGCTTCTTCCTCCGGGACTCTGCCCCCTATGGCTACACCTTC	CASSFFLRDSAPYGYTF